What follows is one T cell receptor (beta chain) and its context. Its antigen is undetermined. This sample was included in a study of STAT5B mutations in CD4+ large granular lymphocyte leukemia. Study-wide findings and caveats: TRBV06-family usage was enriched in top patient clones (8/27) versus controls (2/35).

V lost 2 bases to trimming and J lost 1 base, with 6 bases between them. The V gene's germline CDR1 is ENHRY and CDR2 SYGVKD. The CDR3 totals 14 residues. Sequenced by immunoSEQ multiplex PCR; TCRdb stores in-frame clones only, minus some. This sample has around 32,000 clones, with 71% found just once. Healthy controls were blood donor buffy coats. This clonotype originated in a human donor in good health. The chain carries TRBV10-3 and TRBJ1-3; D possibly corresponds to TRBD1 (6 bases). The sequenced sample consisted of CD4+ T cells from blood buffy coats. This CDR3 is CAISETGSGNTIYF. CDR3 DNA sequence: TGTGCCATCAGTGAGACAGGGTCTGGAAACACCATATATTTT.